This TCR beta chain originates from a study of Graves' ophthalmopathy and Graves' hyperthyroidism. Findings of the study overall: Ophthalmopathy progression cases were predicted by the model with approximately 66% sensitivity and 72.22% specificity.

Points on this clonotype: Its antigen is not identified. A clone one base away is much larger, so this may be a read error. The conserved phenylalanine or tryptophan is not found at the CDR3 terminus, so this likely reflects a read error.

The CDR3 has 14 residues. CDR1 and CDR2 (germline): SGDLS, YYNGEE. V lost 4 bases and J lost 7, with 17 bases in between. Investigators amplified TCR beta CDR3 regions from RNA transcripts. RT-PCR in the first round used HTBI primers; a second-round multiplex PCR followed. MiXCR, applied by TCRdb to the multiplex PCR reads, yields one record per CDR3 protein. Of 1 million to 1.3 million distinct CDR3 sequences in the sample, about 36% are singletons; the top ten hold 11%. The sequence was obtained from an adult man with Graves' hyperthyroidism. The chain joins TRBV9 to TRBJ2-5, with a possible D match to TRBD1 (5 bases). The specimen was peripheral blood or thyroid tissue (not recorded which). The CDR3 here is CASSPHQGTGTQYL. In nucleotides, the CDR3 is TGTGCCAGCAGCCCACACCAGGGCACCGGGACCCAGTACCTC.